Following are 23 T cell receptor beta chains from one sample sequenced in a study of cytomegalovirus exposure and HLA in healthy donors. Researchers ran the PCR with 60 Vbeta and 13 Jbeta primers. Sequencing was performed with immunoSEQ multiplex PCR; in TCRdb, only in-frame clones are kept and a portion is missing. The sample holds roughly 98,000 clones; about three quarters are singletons and the top ten take roughly 1.5%. Sequences were obtained from PBMCs. These TCRs come from a man aged 35 to 55 in good health and CMV-seronegative.

Comments on this clone: Germline is not matched at one junction end, which may reflect a read error. The sample carries other DNA sequences with the same CDR3. This chain uses TRBV27 with TRBJ2-3; weak D call: TRBD2 (5 bases). From germline, CDR1 is MNHEY and CDR2 SMNVEV (reference sequence). The CDR3 has 15 amino acids. CDR3 sequence reads: CASSFSVSSTDTQYF. CDR3 nucleotides: TGTGCCAGCAGTTTTAGCGTTTCTAGCACAGATACGCAGTACTTT.

The chain employs TRBV6-5 and TRBJ1-6; 8 bases agree with TRBD1. Germline CDR1 MNHEY, CDR2 SVGAGI. V shed 6 bases and J 6 bases; nucleotides not matched to a gene: 7. The CDR3 has 15 residues. The CDR3 sequence is CASRGDRRSNSPLHF. As DNA, the CDR3 is TGTGCCAGCAGGGGGGACAGGCGGTCTAATTCACCCCTCCACTTT.

The rearrangement links TRBV7-9 to TRBJ1-1; D uncertain. This CDR3 has 11 amino acids. V lost 2 bases and J lost 8, with 6 bases in between. CDR1 and CDR2 (germline): SEHNR, FQNEAQ (reference sequence). In DNA, the CDR3 is TGTGCCAGCAGCTTATCCGGGGAAGCTTTCTTT. Its protein is CASSLSGEAFF.

V usage is TRBV6-1 and J usage is TRBJ1-1; D uncertain. The CDR3 length is 13 residues. Germline loops: CDR1 MNHNS, CDR2 SASEGT. V was cut by 1 base and J by 3 bases, with 6 bases left in between. CDR3 sequence: CASSEVGDTEAFF. For the CDR3, the DNA is TGTGCCAGCAGTGAAGTCGGGGACACTGAAGCTTTCTTT.

CDR3 bases: TGCGCCAGTACCTTGGGACAGGGGGGTGTCGACGAGCAGTACTTC. Its translation is CASTLGQGGVDEQYF. The chain is built from TRBV5-1 and TRBJ2-7; 11 bases fit TRBD1. V lost 8 bases, J lost 5 bases, and 12 bases stayed unmatched. There are 15 residues in the CDR3. The germline V gene encodes CDR1 SGHRS and CDR2 YFSETQ. Combining the CDR3 with reference TRBV5-1 and TRBJ2-7 gives the whole variable domain KAGVTQTPRYLIKTRGQQVTLSCSPISGHRSVSWYQQTPGQGLQFLFEYFSETQRNKGNFPGRFSGRQFSNSRSEMNVSTLELGDSALYLCASTLGQGGVDEQYFGPGTRLTVT.

This clone was detected once. The gene calls are TRBV4-2 and TRBJ2-3, with D maybe TRBD2 (7 bases). Germline-derived CDR1 and CDR2 are LGHNA and YNFKEQ. This CDR3 has 17 amino acids. Trimming stripped 6 bases from V and 2 bases from J, with 21 bases between. In DNA form, the CDR3 reads TGTGCCAGCAGACGGACCGGGACGGGGGGCCTCACAGATACGCAGTATTTT. Its protein is CASRRTGTGGLTDTQYF.

The CDR3 DNA reads TGTGCCAGCAGCCGTACCGGGGACAGTGGGTTGGGGGAGCAGTACTTC. It is translated as CASSRTGDSGLGEQYF. The chain recombines TRBV11-2 with TRBJ2-7; 7 bases line up with TRBD1. Germline CDR1 SGHAT, CDR2 FQNNGV. The CDR3 has 16 amino acids. V was pared by 5 bases and J by 7 bases, with 17 bases of the junction left unmatched.

This CDR3 reads CASSLRGWTGSSGELFF. The DNA of the CDR3 is TGTGCCAGCAGCTTAAGGGGGTGGACAGGGAGTAGCGGGGAGCTGTTTTTT. The V gene is TRBV7-2, the J gene TRBJ2-2; 8 bases are a match to TRBD1. This CDR3 has 17 amino acids. CDR1 is SGHTA, CDR2 FQGNSA, per germline. After removal of 2 bases from V and 7 bases from J, the junction contained 12 bases not matched to a gene. Looking up the rest from reference TRBV7-2 and TRBJ2-2 gives the full variable domain: GAGVSQSPSNKVTEKGKDVELRCDPISGHTALYWYRQSLGQGLEFLIYFQGNSAPDKSGLPSDRFSAERTGGSVSTLTIQRTQQEDSAVYLCASSLRGWTGSSGELFFGEGSRLTVL.

This clone was seen a single time. The junction departs from germline at one end; a sequencing error may be responsible. The rearrangement joins TRBV5-1 to TRBJ2-3; D is possibly TRBD2 (6 bases). Germline CDR1 SGHRS, CDR2 YFSETQ. The length of the CDR3 is 14 residues. CDR3 amino acids: CTSSTQRGTDTQYF. CDR3 in DNA: TGCACCAGCAGTACACAGCGGGGCACAGATACGCAGTATTTT.

This sequence joins TRBV5-4 and TRBJ1-6, with a possible D match to TRBD1 (5 bases). The V and J ends lost 0 bases and 12 bases respectively, with 16 bases between them. Germline values: CDR1 SGHNT, CDR2 YYREEE (reference sequence). The CDR3 runs to 15 residues. The CDR3 nucleotides are TGTGCCAGCAGCTTGGGGTCCCAGGCCGGGGGACCCCTCCACTTT. Protein sequence: CASSLGSQAGGPLHF.

The chain joins TRBV19 to TRBJ2-1; TRBD1 agrees at 8 bases. V was pared by 7 bases and J by 8 bases, with 10 bases of the junction left unmatched. The CDR3 length is 14 residues. In germline, CDR1 is LNHDA, CDR2 SQIVND (reference sequence). Here the CDR3 reads CASTAGTGMDEQFF. The DNA of the CDR3 is TGTGCCAGTACAGCCGGGACAGGCATGGATGAGCAGTTCTTC.

This clone came up once. This chain uses TRBV5-1 with TRBJ2-3; D might be TRBD2 (6 bases). The CDR3 contains 16 residues. The germline V gene has CDR1 SGHRS and CDR2 YFSETQ. Trimming pared 0 bases from V and 0 bases from J, leaving 11 bases between. This CDR3 reads CASSLEYGGSTDTQYF. CDR3 nucleotide sequence: TGCGCCAGCAGCTTGGAATACGGGGGTAGCACAGATACGCAGTATTTT.

The chain is built from TRBV19 and TRBJ1-1; no firm D call. V lost 0 bases and J lost 2, with 16 bases in between. The CDR3 runs to 17 residues. Germline CDR1 is LNHDA and CDR2 is SQIVND (reference sequence). DNA for the CDR3: TGTGCCAGTAGTATAGATTCCCCGGTTGGTTTCAACACTGAAGCTTTCTTT. Protein sequence: CASSIDSPVGFNTEAFF.

In the case of this clone: At one boundary the junction diverges from the germline segment, which might be a read error. V is TRBV5-4 and J is TRBJ1-2; 8 bases align to TRBD1. The CDR3 is 14 residues long. The germline CDR1 and CDR2 sequences are SGHNT and YYREEE (reference sequence). The CDR3: CASSRGTGLDGCTF. CDR3 in DNA: TGTGCCAGCAGCAGAGGGACAGGCTTAGATGGCTGCACCTTC.

This clone was recorded a few times. An end of the junction differs from the germline gene, which may be a read error. This rearrangement joins TRBV19 to TRBJ1-4; D perhaps matches TRBD1 (6 bases). The CDR3 consists of 16 residues. CDR1 LNHDA and CDR2 SQIVND come from the germline V gene (reference sequence). The CDR3 nucleotides are TGTGCCAGTAGTATTCCAGGGGAATCGACCCATGAAAAGCTGTTTTTT. Translated: CASSIPGESTHEKLFF.

This chain connects TRBV11-2 to TRBJ2-7; 8 bases line up with TRBD2. The junction had 4 bases not matched to a gene; V was cut back by 4 bases and J by 2 bases. Germline V gives CDR1 SGHAT, CDR2 FQNNGV. CDR3 size: 14 residues. CDR3 coding DNA: TGTGCCAGCAGCTCGACTAGCGCCACCTACGAGCAGTACTTC. It is translated as CASSSTSATYEQYF. Combining the CDR3 with reference TRBV11-2 and TRBJ2-7 gives the whole variable domain EAGVAQSPRYKIIEKRQSVAFWCNPISGHATLYWYQQILGQGPKLLIQFQNNGVVDDSQLPKDRFSAERLKGVDSTLKIQPAKLEDSAVYLCASSSTSATYEQYFGPGTRLTVT.

This chain links TRBV6-5 with TRBJ1-4, with no clear D. The CDR3 has 14 amino acids. Germline CDR1 and CDR2: MNHEY and SVGAGI. Deletions cut 8 bases from V and 7 bases from J, with 17 bases between. For the CDR3, the DNA is TGTGCCAGCGGAACTCGCGGGAAGGGTGAAAAACTGTTTTTT. Its translation is CASGTRGKGEKLFF.

V gene TRBV7-9 combines with J gene TRBJ1-2, with D tentatively TRBD1 (6 bases). The CDR3 covers 13 residues. Germline loops: CDR1 SEHNR, CDR2 FQNEAQ (reference sequence). The V gene lost 3 bases and the J gene lost 5 bases, with 10 bases spanning the gap. CDR3 region: CASSFGQQYGYTF. CDR3 nucleotide sequence: TGTGCCAGCAGCTTCGGACAGCAATATGGCTACACCTTC.

The chain has TRBV7-9 and TRBJ2-1; 12 bases line up with TRBD2. Germline CDR1 is SEHNR and CDR2 is FQNEAQ (reference sequence). Germline trimming cut 5 bases from V and 8 bases from J; bases unmatched to any gene: 13. The CDR3 loop spans 17 amino acids. CDR3 nucleotide sequence: TGTGCCAGCAGCCCTTATGAGGGACTAGCGGGCTTAGATGAGCAGTTCTTC. This gives the protein CASSPYEGLAGLDEQFF.

This clone was counted a single time. The chain links TRBV5-4 to TRBJ1-2; TRBD1 agrees at 7 bases. The CDR3 is made up of 16 amino acids. V lost 0 bases to trimming and J lost 4 bases; unmatched junction nucleotides: 9. Germline assignment: CDR1 SGHNT and CDR2 YYREEE (reference sequence). The CDR3 reads CASSLGRTGDLYGYTF. DNA for the CDR3: TGTGCCAGCAGCTTGGGACGGACAGGAGACCTCTATGGCTACACCTTC.

This clone turned up a few times. The chain carries TRBV7-8 and TRBJ1-6; D uncertain. CDR1 SGHVS and CDR2 FQNEAQ come from the germline V gene. The CDR3 runs 17 residues. The ends were cut back, 2 bases at V and 4 bases at J, with 15 bases in the middle. The CDR3 region is CASSLSAPSLYNSPLHF. The CDR3 DNA is TGTGCCAGCAGCTTATCTGCGCCCTCACTTTATAATTCACCCCTCCACTTT. Drawing the rest from reference TRBV7-8 and TRBJ1-6, the complete variable domain is GAGVSQSPRYKVAKRGQDVALRCDPISGHVSLFWYQQALGQGPEFLTYFQNEAQLDKSGLPSDRFFAERPEGSVSTLKIQRTQQEDSAVYLCASSLSAPSLYNSPLHFGNGTRLTVT.

V gene TRBV5-6 combines with J gene TRBJ1-2, with 12 positions matching TRBD1. With V trimmed by 4 bases and J by 4 bases, 8 bases remained unmatched. The CDR3 contains 16 residues. Germline assignment: CDR1 SGHDT and CDR2 YYEEEE. CDR3 in amino acids: CASSPTGTGGFYGYTF. The CDR3 region has the DNA TGTGCCAGCAGCCCTACCGGGACAGGGGGCTTCTATGGCTACACCTTC.

This clone was seen a handful of times. This chain connects TRBV21-1 to TRBJ1-3; TRBD1, the table's D call, was not compared with the DNA. TRBV21-1 is a pseudogene segment. The CDR3 runs to 13 residues. CDR3 nucleotide sequence: TGTGCCAGCAGAATGGACAGGGCAAACACCATATATTTT. This sequence encodes CASRMDRANTIYF.